The clone carrying this T cell receptor beta chain was seen repeatedly, ten times or more. The antigen is not known. The data were taken from a study of early T cells in non-severe SARS-CoV-2 infection. Looking at the study overall: Sequencing of bulk RNA from unsorted whole blood was done, without chain pairing. Whole-study results and caveats: Anti-spike CD8 specificities were favored by VDJdb matching, whose results missed private and CD4 specificities.

Individual cDNA molecules received unique molecular identifiers during library preparation. MiXCR was run by TCRdb on the 5' RACE reads, yielding one entry per CDR3 protein. The table shows 55,000 to 65,000 distinct CDR3 sequences, with about 10% occurring only once. The sample comprised whole blood. This sequence originates from an adult who was a healthcare worker with PCR-confirmed SARS-CoV-2 infection or an uninfected control (not recorded which).

The CDR3 spells CASSPLSGRGYNEQFF. Written as DNA, the CDR3 is TGTGCCAGCAGCCCTCTTAGCGGGAGAGGGTACAATGAGCAGTTCTTC. V and J are TRBV2 and TRBJ2-1, with 9 nucleotides matching TRBD2. From germline, CDR1 is SNHLY and CDR2 FYNNEI. The length of the CDR3 is 16 residues. Germline trimming cut 6 bases from V and 4 bases from J; bases unmatched to any gene: 10.